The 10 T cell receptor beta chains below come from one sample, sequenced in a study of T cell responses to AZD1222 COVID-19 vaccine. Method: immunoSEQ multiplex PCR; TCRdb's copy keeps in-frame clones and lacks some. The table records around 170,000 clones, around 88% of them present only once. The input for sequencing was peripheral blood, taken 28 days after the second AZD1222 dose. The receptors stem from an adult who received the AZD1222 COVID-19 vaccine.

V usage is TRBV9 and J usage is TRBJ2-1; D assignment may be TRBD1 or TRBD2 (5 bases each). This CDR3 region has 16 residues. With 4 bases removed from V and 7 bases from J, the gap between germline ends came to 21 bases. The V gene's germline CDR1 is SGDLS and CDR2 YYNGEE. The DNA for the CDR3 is TGTGCCAGCAGCCCACGAGAGGGGTTGGGCTTAAATGAGCAGTTCTTC. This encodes CASSPREGLGLNEQFF.

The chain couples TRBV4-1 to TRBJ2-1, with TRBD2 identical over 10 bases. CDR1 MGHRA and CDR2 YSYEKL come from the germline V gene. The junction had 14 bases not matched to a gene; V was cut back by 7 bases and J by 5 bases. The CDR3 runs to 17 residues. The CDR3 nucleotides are TGCGCCAGCACCCCGTACCACTCTAGCGGGGGCCACAATGAGCAGTTCTTC. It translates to CASTPYHSSGGHNEQFF.

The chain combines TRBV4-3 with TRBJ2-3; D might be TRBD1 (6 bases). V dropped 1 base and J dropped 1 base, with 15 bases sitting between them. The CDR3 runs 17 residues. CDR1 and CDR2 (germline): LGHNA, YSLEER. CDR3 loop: CASSQGHPRTGTDTQYF. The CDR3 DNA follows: TGCGCCAGCAGCCAAGGACACCCACGGACAGGCACAGATACGCAGTATTTT.

CDR3 region: CASSLGHRNYEQYF. DNA for the CDR3: TGTGCCAGCAGCCTCGGACACCGAAATTACGAGCAGTACTTC. V and J are TRBV7-8 and TRBJ2-7; D perhaps matches TRBD1 (5 bases). Trimming left V 5 bases short and J 4 bases short, with 15 bases between. CDR3 length: 14 amino acids. Germline V gives CDR1 SGHVS, CDR2 FQNEAQ.

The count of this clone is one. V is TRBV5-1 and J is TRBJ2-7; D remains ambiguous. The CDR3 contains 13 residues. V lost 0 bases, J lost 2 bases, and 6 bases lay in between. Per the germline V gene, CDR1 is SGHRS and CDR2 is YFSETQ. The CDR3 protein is CASSLEVAYEQYF. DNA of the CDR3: TGCGCCAGCAGCTTGGAAGTTGCCTACGAGCAGTACTTC. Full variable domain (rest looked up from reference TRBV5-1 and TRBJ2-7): KAGVTQTPRYLIKTRGQQVTLSCSPISGHRSVSWYQQTPGQGLQFLFEYFSETQRNKGNFPGRFSGRQFSNSRSEMNVSTLELGDSALYLCASSLEVAYEQYFGPGTRLTVT.

DNA for the CDR3: TGTGCCAGCAGTGATGGCGGGTACGGCGGCTACACCTTC. Its protein is CASSDGGYGGYTF. This sequence joins TRBV6-4 and TRBJ1-2; no clear D. The germline V gene has CDR1 MRHNA and CDR2 SNTAGT. The CDR3 runs to 13 residues. Trimming took off 3 bases at V and 8 bases at J, with 13 bases between the two ends.

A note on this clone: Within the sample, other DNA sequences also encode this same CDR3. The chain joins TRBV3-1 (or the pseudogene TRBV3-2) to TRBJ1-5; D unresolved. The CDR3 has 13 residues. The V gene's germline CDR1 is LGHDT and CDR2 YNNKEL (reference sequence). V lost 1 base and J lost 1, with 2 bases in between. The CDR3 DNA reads TGTGCCAGCAGCCAAGGAAGCAATCAGCCCCAGCATTTT. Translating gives CASSQGSNQPQHF.

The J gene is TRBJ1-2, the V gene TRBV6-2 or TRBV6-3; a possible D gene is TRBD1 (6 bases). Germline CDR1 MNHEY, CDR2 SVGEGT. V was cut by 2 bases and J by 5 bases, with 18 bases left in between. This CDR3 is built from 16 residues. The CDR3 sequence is CASSYPPLQGGYGYTF. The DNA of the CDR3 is TGTGCCAGCAGTTACCCCCCATTACAGGGTGGTTATGGCTACACCTTC.

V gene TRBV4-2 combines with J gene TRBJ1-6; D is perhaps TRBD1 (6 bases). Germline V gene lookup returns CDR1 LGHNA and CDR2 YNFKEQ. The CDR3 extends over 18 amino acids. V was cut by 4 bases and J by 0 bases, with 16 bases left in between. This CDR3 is CASSPSPGASSYNSPLHF. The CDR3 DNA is TGTGCCAGCAGCCCATCCCCGGGGGCCAGCTCCTATAATTCACCCCTCCACTTT.

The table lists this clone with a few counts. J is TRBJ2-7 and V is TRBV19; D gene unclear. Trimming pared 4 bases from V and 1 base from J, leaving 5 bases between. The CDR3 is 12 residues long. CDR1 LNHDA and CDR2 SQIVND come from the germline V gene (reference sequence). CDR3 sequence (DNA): TGTGCCAGTAGTAGCCAGTCCTACGAGCAGTACTTC. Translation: CASSSQSYEQYF.